This T cell receptor beta chain was retrieved from a study of CD8+CD57+ T cells in acquired aplastic anemia. In the study overall: Across the sorted CD4+ and CD8+ cells, DNA amounts averaged around 3.2 ug. The study, taken as a whole, reports: Any difference that existed in CD8+ Simpson's diversity between patients and controls was not significant. Found in both controls and patients were some 30 CD8+ CDR3 sequences.

V was clipped by 5 bases and J by 4 bases, with 17 bases between them. Looked up from germline, CDR1 is SGHNT and CDR2 is YYREEE (reference sequence). This CDR3 region has 15 residues. CDR3 and TCR beta VDJ profiling relied on a genomic DNA template. In TCRdb, the reads were re-called with MiXCR into one record per CDR3 protein. Among about 270,000 distinct CDR3 sequences listed, approximately 55% were seen once. As to this clonotype: As yet, its antigen is unknown.

The receptor was isolated from a human donor with severe aplastic anemia or a healthy control (not recorded which). Specimen: sorted CD4+, CD8+, or CD8+CD57+ T cells (not recorded which) from PBMCs. The gene calls are TRBV5-4 and TRBJ2-3, with a possible D match to TRBD2 (5 bases). The CDR3 reads CASSRGISEADTQYF. CDR3 in DNA: TGTGCCAGCAGTAGAGGGATTTCAGAAGCAGATACGCAGTATTTT. The whole variable domain, remainder taken from reference TRBV5-4 and TRBJ2-3, is ETGVTQSPTHLIKTRGQQVTLRCSSQSGHNTVSWYQQALGQGPQFIFQYYREEENGRGNFPPRFSGLQFPNYSSELNVNALELDDSALYLCASSRGISEADTQYFGPGTRLTVL.